The 15 T cell receptor beta chains below all came from one sample that was sequenced in a study of technical replicates of blood from a few donors. The method was immunoSEQ multiplex PCR; TCRdb's version includes in-frame clones alone and lacks a portion of them. The repertoire holds 65,000 to 80,000 clones, more than 85% seen once, with 0.2% to 0.3% in the top ten. The sequenced sample was T cells isolated from PBMCs. Every receptor here comes from a human donor in good health.

V gene TRBV4-1 combines with J gene TRBJ2-3, with D unclear. V gave up 1 base and J gave up 6 bases, with 14 bases separating them. This CDR3 spans 15 amino acids. Germline CDR1 reads MGHRA; CDR2 reads YSYEKL. The CDR3 is CASSQVVSRFDTQYF. The CDR3 DNA is TGCGCCAGCAGCCAAGTGGTGAGTCGGTTCGATACGCAGTATTTT.

The chain joins TRBV5-1 to TRBJ2-3; TRBD1 is a possible D gene (6 bases). This CDR3 has 15 amino acids. CDR1 and CDR2 from the germline V gene are SGHRS and YFSETQ. V shed 7 bases and J shed 0 bases, with 15 bases lying between them. CDR3 protein: CASRSEGVSTDTQYF. The DNA for the CDR3 is TGCGCCAGCCGAAGTGAGGGGGTGAGCACAGATACGCAGTATTTT.

The chain recombines TRBV2 with TRBJ1-5; TRBD1 matches at 7 bases. The CDR3 loop spans 14 amino acids. Per the germline V gene, CDR1 is SNHLY and CDR2 is FYNNEI. V shed 6 bases, J shed 4 bases, and the junction held 6 bases outside the gene matches. The CDR3 region is CASSPGTANQPQHF. Written as DNA, the CDR3 is TGTGCCAGCAGCCCTGGGACAGCTAATCAGCCCCAGCATTTT.

This chain uses TRBV10-1 with TRBJ2-3, with 8 bases aligning to TRBD2. CDR3 length equals 14 residues. The junction had 3 bases not matched to a gene; V was cut back by 5 bases and J by 2 bases. Germline CDR1 reads WNHNN; CDR2 reads SYGVQD (reference sequence). The CDR3 region is CASSLAGPTDTQYF. CDR3 sequence (DNA): TGCGCCAGCAGTTTAGCGGGACCCACAGATACGCAGTATTTT.

The V call is TRBV9, the J call TRBJ2-1; TRBD2 matches at 7 bases. CDR1 and CDR2 (germline): SGDLS, YYNGEE. With V trimmed by 4 bases and J by 6 bases, 10 bases remained unmatched. The CDR3 has 15 amino acids. CDR3 sequence reads: CASSPLSGLTNEQFF. The CDR3 coding sequence is TGTGCCAGCAGCCCACTCTCGGGACTAACCAATGAGCAGTTCTTC.

The chain recombines TRBV19 with TRBJ1-5, with a weak D call TRBD1 (5 bases). In germline, CDR1 is LNHDA, CDR2 SQIVND (reference sequence). This CDR3 spans 13 amino acids. The V and J ends lost 1 base and 7 bases respectively, with 8 bases between them. The CDR3 is CASSIVGGQPQHF. The CDR3, as DNA: TGTGCCAGTAGTATAGTTGGGGGGCAGCCCCAGCATTTT.

This clone appeared once. The chain joins TRBV11-2 to TRBJ1-1; D possibly corresponds to TRBD1 (5 bases). Trimming pared 4 bases from V and 0 bases from J, leaving 15 bases between. The CDR3 runs to 16 residues. The germline gives CDR1 SGHAT, CDR2 FQNNGV. The CDR3 nucleotides read TGTGCCAGCAGCTCCGTCGGGGGACTGTTGAACACTGAAGCTTTCTTT. Translated: CASSSVGGLLNTEAFF. Supplemented by reference TRBV11-2 and TRBJ1-1, the full variable domain reads EAGVAQSPRYKIIEKRQSVAFWCNPISGHATLYWYQQILGQGPKLLIQFQNNGVVDDSQLPKDRFSAERLKGVDSTLKIQPAKLEDSAVYLCASSSVGGLLNTEAFFGQGTRLTVV.

The rearrangement links TRBV19 to TRBJ2-1; unclear D gene. This CDR3 is 16 amino acids long. CDR1 is LNHDA, CDR2 SQIVND, per germline (reference sequence). V shed 3 bases and J shed 4 bases, with 16 bases lying between them. CDR3 nucleotide sequence: TGTGCCAGTAGTATCATTGTGAGGTACGGGTACAATGAGCAGTTCTTC. Residues: CASSIIVRYGYNEQFF.

The V gene is TRBV30, the J gene TRBJ2-7; D not certain. Germline lookup yields CDR1 GTSNPN and CDR2 SVGIG (reference sequence). Trimming took 0 bases from V and 6 from J, leaving 15 bases between them. The CDR3 has 14 residues. CDR3 region: CAWSVLSWRSEQYF. For the CDR3, the DNA is TGTGCCTGGAGTGTCCTCTCTTGGCGGAGCGAGCAGTACTTC.

The chain employs TRBV27 and TRBJ1-4; D is perhaps TRBD1 (6 bases). Trimming removed 6 bases at V and 7 bases at J, with 18 bases between. The CDR3 consists of 15 residues. Germline lookup yields CDR1 MNHEY and CDR2 SMNVEV (reference sequence). The CDR3 is CASSLEGGEGEKLFF. The CDR3 DNA follows: TGTGCCAGCAGCCTAGAGGGGGGGGAAGGTGAAAAACTGTTTTTT.

The genes are TRBV27 and TRBJ1-1; D not resolved. The germline V gene has CDR1 MNHEY and CDR2 SMNVEV (reference sequence). This CDR3 region has 12 residues. Trimming shortened V by 5 bases and J by 2 bases, and 6 bases separated the two germline ends. In DNA form, the CDR3 reads TGTGCCAGCAGTAGTAGAAACACTGAAGCTTTCTTT. Residues: CASSSRNTEAFF.

CDR3: CSASFRDEQYF. CDR3 DNA sequence: TGCAGCGCCTCCTTTAGAGACGAGCAGTACTTC. The chain joins TRBV29-1 to TRBJ2-7; D remains unclear. V was shortened by 7 bases and J by 5 bases, with 12 bases between the two germline ends. In germline, CDR1 is SQVTM, CDR2 ANQGSEA. The CDR3 totals 11 residues.

The chain joins TRBV19 to TRBJ2-1, with D possibly being TRBD2 (5 bases). V lost 5 bases, J lost 0 bases, and 11 bases lay in between. Germline CDR1 reads LNHDA; CDR2 reads SQIVND (reference sequence). CDR3 length: 15 residues. The CDR3 coding sequence is TGTGCCAGTAGTTGGTCGGGGAGCTCCTACAATGAGCAGTTCTTC. It yields the protein CASSWSGSSYNEQFF.

This clone was picked up a small number of times. The rearrangement links TRBV23-1 to TRBJ1-5; tentatively, D is TRBD1 (6 bases). TRBV23-1 is flagged as an ORF with uncertain function. This CDR3 spans 14 amino acids. V shed 2 bases and J shed 6 bases, with 11 bases lying between them. The CDR3 sequence: CASSQRQESQPQHF. The CDR3 nucleotides read TGCGCCAGCAGTCAACGACAGGAATCTCAGCCCCAGCATTTT.

The V gene is TRBV30, the J gene TRBJ2-2; TRBD1 matches 11 bases. Trimming took 3 bases from V and 5 from J; bases not matched to a gene: 2. The CDR3 contains 14 residues. Germline-derived CDR1 and CDR2 are GTSNPN and SVGIG (reference sequence). The CDR3 DNA reads as TGTGCCTGGAGCGGGACAGGGGGAACCGGGGAGCTGTTTTTT. Translating gives CAWSGTGGTGELFF.